A single sample is the source of the 8 T cell receptor beta chains below, sequenced in a study of tumor-infiltrating lymphocytes in primary liver carcinoma listed by TCRdb under 2017. Total RNA and DNA were co-extracted from approximately 20-30 mg of bulk tissue with the AllPrep DNA/RNA mini kit, without cell sorting. Sequenced using an Illumina HiSeq 2500. A constant-region primer and ProtoScript II reverse transcriptase were used to reverse-transcribe TCRbeta-specific cDNA from approximately 500 ng total RNA. TCRbeta libraries were built with three nested multiplex PCR rounds, a slightly modified ARM-PCR procedure. The first two PCR rounds used multiplex TRBV1-TRBV30 forward primers with a Cbeta reverse primer, each for around 10 cycles. TCRdb took the public reads, trimmed them with fastp at Q25, ran MiXCR for clone calling and kept in-frame beta chains. CDR3 protein sequences are deduplicated, and each keeps its most common genes and DNA. The sample table contains approximately 88,000 distinct CDR3 sequences; only one count was recorded for around 68% of them. The top ten constitute 27% of the sample.

The sample consisted of tumor-adjacent normal liver tissue. These receptors were taken from a man between 35 and 55 years old with primary liver carcinoma and hepatitis B virus infection.

Remarks on this clonotype: An end of the junction does not agree with germline; a read error may underlie this. The V and J genes are TRBV29-1 and TRBJ1-2; D is possibly TRBD1 (5 bases). This CDR3 comprises 14 residues. Germline CDR1 is SQVTM and CDR2 is ANQGSEA. The CDR3: CNVVSSTANYDYTF. The CDR3 region has the DNA TGCAACGTTGTTTCGTCGACAGCCAACTATGACTACACCTTC.

The chain recombines TRBV28 with TRBJ1-4; TRBD1 is a possible D gene (6 bases). Germline V gives CDR1 MDHEN, CDR2 SYDVKM. The CDR3 covers 15 residues. Deletions cut 4 bases from V and 7 bases from J, with 16 bases between. As DNA, the CDR3 is TGTGCCAGCAGTTCCATTTCAGGGGCATCTGAAAAACTGTTTTTT. This sequence encodes CASSSISGASEKLFF.

On this clonotype itself: The CDR3 does not end in the conserved phenylalanine or tryptophan, so this is likely a read error. The CDR3 sequence: CASRGRGGGSDRELFL. CDR3 coding DNA: TGTGCCAGCAGGGGCCGAGGTGGGGGGTCAGACAGGGAGCTGTTTTTA. V usage is TRBV12-3 or TRBV12-4 and J usage is TRBJ2-2, with D maybe TRBD2 (6 bases). The CDR3 has 16 amino acids. Trimming stripped 6 bases from V and 9 bases from J, with 23 bases between.

On this clonotype: This may arise from a read error, as a much more abundant clone is one base away. The chain is built from TRBV25-1 and TRBJ2-7, with 9 positions matching TRBD1. The CDR3 is 13 residues long. V was pared by 6 bases and J by 3 bases, with 3 bases of the junction left unmatched. Germline V lookup: CDR1 MGHDK, CDR2 SYGVNS. The CDR3 DNA follows: TGTGCCAGCAGGAAGGACAGGGGCTACGAGCAGTACTTC. Translated, it gives CASRKDRGYEQYF.

Turning to this clonotype: One end of the junction fails to match germline, which may point to a read error. Written as DNA, the CDR3 is TGTGTCAGCAGTTATGGGACTTGGCGGCCCGGCGCCAAAAGCATTCAGTACTTC. It translates to CVSSYGTWRPGAKSIQYF. The rearrangement uses TRBV6-2 or TRBV6-3 and TRBJ2-4; maybe TRBD2 (6 bases). Germline lookup yields CDR1 MNHEY and CDR2 SVGEGT. The CDR3 spans 18 residues.

In this sample, this clonotype turned up many times. The J gene is TRBJ2-3, the V gene TRBV7-9; 8 nucleotides agree with TRBD2. The CDR3 sequence is 15 residues long. V lost 3 bases to trimming and J lost 2 bases; unmatched junction nucleotides: 4. Germline V gene sequence: CDR1 SEHNR, CDR2 FQNEAQ (reference sequence). The CDR3 protein is CASSFREGYTDTQYF. The CDR3 coding sequence is TGTGCCAGCAGCTTCCGGGAGGGGTACACAGATACGCAGTATTTT.

Of note for this clonotype: A much larger clone differs from this one at a single base, so this may be a read error. J is TRBJ2-7 and V is TRBV30; perhaps D is TRBD1 or TRBD2 (6 bases each). CDR3 length equals 13 residues. Germline CDR1 GTSNPN, CDR2 SVGIG (reference sequence). This CDR3 is CACTGSLDYDQYF. Written as DNA, the CDR3 is TGTGCCTGTACAGGGTCCCTGGACTACGATCAGTACTTC.

The chain couples TRBV28 to TRBJ1-4, with D possibly matching TRBD1 (5 bases). Trimming took off 8 bases at V and 7 bases at J, with 11 bases between the two ends. This CDR3 is built from 12 residues. Germline loops: CDR1 MDHEN, CDR2 SYDVKM. CDR3 region: CASRDLSEKLFF. In DNA, the CDR3 is TGTGCCAGCCGGGACCTCAGTGAAAAACTGTTTTTT.